These 10 T cell receptor beta chains were sequenced from one sample in a study of cytomegalovirus exposure and HLA in healthy donors. PCR employed 60 Vbeta and 13 Jbeta primers. Only in-frame clones appear in the TCRdb table, and some are missing; sequencing was by immunoSEQ multiplex PCR. The sample has around 150,000 clones. Specimen: PBMCs. The receptors were sampled from a man between 40 and 49 years old in good health and CMV-seronegative.

CDR3 amino acids: CASSRLQGMGEAFF. CDR3 in DNA: TGTGCCAGCAGCCGACTCCAGGGGATGGGTGAAGCTTTCTTT. The genes are TRBV7-2 and TRBJ1-1, with D perhaps matching TRBD1 (6 bases). V lost 5 bases to trimming and J lost 7 bases, with 17 bases between them. This CDR3 contains 14 residues. Per germline, CDR1 SGHTA and CDR2 FQGNSA.

The V call is TRBV5-1, the J call TRBJ2-3; D not certain. CDR1 is SGHRS and CDR2 is YFSETQ in the germline V gene. Trimming shortened V by 1 base and J by 5 bases, and 5 bases separated the two germline ends. This CDR3 contains 12 residues. CDR3 sequence reads: CASSLKRDTQYF. CDR3 DNA: TGCGCCAGCAGCTTGAAGAGAGATACGCAGTATTTT.

This sequence joins TRBV5-1 and TRBJ2-7, with TRBD1 matching over 7 bases. Germline CDR1 is SGHRS and CDR2 is YFSETQ. Trimming removed 3 bases from V and 7 bases from J; junction bases left unmatched: 13. This CDR3 has 15 residues. In nucleotides, the CDR3 is TGCGCCAGCAGCTCCCCCGGGACAGCCGGTGGGGAGCAGTACTTC. Protein product: CASSSPGTAGGEQYF.

The chain couples TRBV28 to TRBJ1-6, with 8 bases identical to TRBD1. Germline assignment: CDR1 MDHEN and CDR2 SYDVKM. The CDR3 extends over 14 amino acids. V trimming: 6 bases; J trimming: 10 bases; junction bases outside the gene matches: 8. CDR3 in amino acids: CASRPRGPRSPLHF. The CDR3 nucleotides read TGTGCCAGCAGGCCCAGGGGGCCTCGATCACCCCTCCACTTT.

J is TRBJ2-7 and V is TRBV7-2; 8 nucleotides agree with TRBD2. The CDR3 runs to 14 residues. In germline, CDR1 is SGHTA, CDR2 FQGNSA. The V segment lost 1 base and the J segment 7 bases; nucleotides outside the gene matches: 6. This chain's CDR3 is CASSLDRLAGEQYF. The CDR3 DNA reads TGTGCCAGCAGCTTAGATCGGCTAGCGGGTGAGCAGTACTTC.

This chain joins TRBV12-5 and TRBJ2-3; 13 nucleotides agree with TRBD2. CDR1 and CDR2 from the germline V gene are LGHNT and FRNRAP. Losses at the gene ends were 6 bases for V and 0 bases for J; bases not matched to a gene: 3. CDR3 length: 16 amino acids. The CDR3 DNA reads as TGTGCTAGTGGCCCGGGACTAGCGGGGAGCACAGATACGCAGTATTTT. Amino acids: CASGPGLAGSTDTQYF. The full variable domain, with the rest looked up from reference TRBV12-5 and TRBJ2-3, is DARVTQTPRHKVTEMGQEVTMRCQPILGHNTVFWYRQTMMQGLELLAYFRNRAPLDDSGMPKDRFSAEMPDATLATLKIQPSEPRDSAVYFCASGPGLAGSTDTQYFGPGTRLTVL.

V usage is TRBV28 and J usage is TRBJ1-6; 9 nucleotides line up with TRBD1. V was pared by 6 bases and J by 9 bases, with 9 bases of the junction left unmatched. The germline CDR1 and CDR2 sequences are MDHEN and SYDVKM. The CDR3 loop spans 15 amino acids. CDR3 sequence: CASSKDRGVGSPLHF. The CDR3 DNA reads TGTGCCAGCAGCAAAGACAGGGGGGTGGGTTCACCCCTCCACTTT.

The chain employs TRBV4-3 and TRBJ1-2; D unresolved. The V gene's germline CDR1 is LGHNA and CDR2 YSLEER. This CDR3 has 14 amino acids. Trimming removed 4 bases from V and 4 bases from J, with 13 bases in between. The CDR3 coding sequence is TGCGCCAGCAGCCGGTCGTTCACGGGCTATGGCTACACCTTC. Its protein product is CASSRSFTGYGYTF.

This sequence joins TRBV7-2 and TRBJ2-7; 7 nucleotides agree with TRBD1. Trimming removed 5 bases from V and 4 bases from J; junction bases left unmatched: 8. Germline loops: CDR1 SGHTA, CDR2 FQGNSA. This CDR3 region has 14 residues. The CDR3 spells CASSLQGRVYEQYF. DNA for the CDR3: TGTGCCAGCAGCCTACAGGGGCGGGTATACGAGCAGTACTTC.

The chain couples TRBV28 to TRBJ2-4; D is perhaps TRBD1 (5 bases). The CDR3 runs 14 residues. Germline CDR1 and CDR2: MDHEN and SYDVKM. With 4 bases removed from V and 5 bases from J, the gap between germline ends came to 12 bases. CDR3 protein: CASSYAGSENIQYF. CDR3 coding DNA: TGTGCCAGCAGTTATGCAGGGTCCGAAAACATTCAGTACTTC.